This passage covers 19 T cell receptor beta chains from one sample sequenced in a study of OX40 agonist ivuxolimab in advanced cancers. TCRdb keeps only in-frame clones here, not all; method: immunoSEQ multiplex PCR. The sample carries about 55,000 clones, about 89% recorded once. Sequencing was performed on CD4+ or CD8+ T cells sorted from blood, taken in a trial of the OX40 agonist ivuxolimab. The receptors stem from an adult with an advanced solid tumor such as melanoma, head and neck, liver or kidney cancer.

This chain connects TRBV7-2 to TRBJ2-1, with D unclear. V was trimmed by 5 bases and J by 8 bases, leaving 10 bases between them. Germline loops: CDR1 SGHTA, CDR2 FQGNSA. The CDR3 spans 12 residues. Here the CDR3 reads CASSEVVHEQFF. Here the CDR3 DNA reads TGTGCCAGCAGCGAGGTGGTGCATGAGCAGTTCTTC.

Here the CDR3 reads CATSANTYNEQFF. CDR3 nucleotide sequence: TGTGCCACCTCCGCGAACACCTACAATGAGCAGTTCTTC. The J gene is TRBJ2-1, the V gene TRBV19; D remains ambiguous. Germline V gene lookup returns CDR1 LNHDA and CDR2 SQIVND (reference sequence). This CDR3 spans 13 amino acids. Trimming took 10 bases from V and 2 from J, leaving 12 bases between them. The whole variable domain, filled in from reference TRBV19 and TRBJ2-1, reads DGGITQSPKYLFRKEGQNVTLSCEQNLNHDAMYWYRQDPGQGLRLIYYSQIVNDFQKGDIAEGYSVSREKKESFPLTVTSAQKNPTAFYLCATSANTYNEQFFGPGTRLTVL.

The V gene is TRBV19, the J gene TRBJ1-5; D ambiguous. Germline V CDR1 and CDR2: LNHDA, SQIVND (reference sequence). The CDR3 is 14 amino acids. The V and J ends lost 6 bases and 6 bases respectively, with 15 bases between them. The CDR3 is CASRDGFPRQPQHF. The CDR3 nucleotides read TGTGCCAGTAGGGACGGGTTCCCCCGTCAGCCCCAGCATTTT.

V usage is TRBV7-3 and J usage is TRBJ2-2; 7 positions agree with TRBD1. The V segment lost 5 bases and the J segment 3 bases; nucleotides outside the gene matches: 21. The length of the CDR3 is 20 residues. CDR1 and CDR2 (germline): SGHTA, FQGTGA. DNA for the CDR3: TGTGCCAGCAGCCGACTGGGAAGGGGGCCCGAGCTACGGGACACCGGGGAGCTGTTTTTT. Protein: CASSRLGRGPELRDTGELFF.

The genes are TRBV7-9 and TRBJ2-1, with D possibly being TRBD2 (6 bases). V lost 4 bases and J lost 9, with 16 bases in between. This CDR3 contains 14 residues. Per germline, CDR1 SEHNR and CDR2 FQNEAQ (reference sequence). The chain's CDR3 is CASSSGEAWGEQFF. The DNA of the CDR3 is TGTGCCAGCAGCTCGGGAGAAGCTTGGGGTGAGCAGTTCTTC.

The chain has TRBV7-3 and TRBJ2-3; 11 nucleotides line up with TRBD2. Germline CDR1 is SGHTA and CDR2 is FQGTGA. The CDR3 runs 15 residues. V shed 5 bases, J shed 6 bases, and the junction held 7 bases outside the gene matches. CDR3 in amino acids: CASSLLAGGGDTQYF. Written as DNA, the CDR3 is TGTGCCAGCAGCCTCTTAGCGGGAGGGGGTGATACGCAGTATTTT.

V usage is TRBV19 and J usage is TRBJ2-1; D is unresolved. From germline, CDR1 is LNHDA and CDR2 SQIVND (reference sequence). Trimming took off 1 base at V and 0 bases at J, with 13 bases between the two ends. The CDR3 runs 17 residues. The CDR3 sequence: CASSIVGVRISYNEQFF. The CDR3 DNA sequence: TGTGCCAGTAGTATAGTGGGTGTTAGGATCTCCTACAATGAGCAGTTCTTC.

The rearrangement uses TRBV5-6 and TRBJ2-3; no clear D. Germline assignment: CDR1 SGHDT and CDR2 YYEEEE. V was pared by 0 bases and J by 5 bases, with 4 bases between. This CDR3 has 12 amino acids. The CDR3 region has the DNA TGTGCCAGCAGCTTGGTACGAGATACGCAGTATTTT. It codes for CASSLVRDTQYF.

The CDR3 DNA reads TGTGCCAGCGAAAGTGGACTGGCCCAGTACTTC. Protein product: CASESGLAQYF. The chain is built from TRBV5-8 and TRBJ2-5, with D possibly TRBD2 on 5 matching bases. Trimming stripped 7 bases from V and 9 bases from J, with 13 bases between. This CDR3 has 11 amino acids. Germline assignment: CDR1 SGHTS and CDR2 YDEGEE.

The J gene is TRBJ2-1, the V gene TRBV5-6; 7 nucleotides match TRBD2. The CDR3 sequence is 11 residues long. Germline trimming cut 2 bases from V and 16 bases from J; bases unmatched to any gene: 6. Germline lookup yields CDR1 SGHDT and CDR2 YYEEEE. The CDR3 nucleotides read TGTGCCAGCAGCTTCTCGGGGGGTACATTCTTC. Translation gives CASSFSGGTFF.

This chain links TRBV6-4 with TRBJ2-7, with 12 bases lining up with TRBD2. Trimming took 5 bases from V and 2 from J; bases not matched to a gene: 4. Germline loops: CDR1 MRHNA, CDR2 SNTAGT. CDR3 size: 15 residues. CDR3 in DNA: TGTGCCAGCAGTCCCCTAGCGGGAGGGACCTACGAGCAGTACTTC. This translates into CASSPLAGGTYEQYF.

V gene TRBV9 combines with J gene TRBJ2-1; D gene uncertain. The CDR3 totals 15 residues. V was shortened by 4 bases and J by 4 bases, with 15 bases between the two germline ends. Per germline, CDR1 SGDLS and CDR2 YYNGEE. CDR3 sequence (DNA): TGTGCCAGCAGCCCTCGTCTTGACGCTTACAATGAGCAGTTCTTC. Its translation: CASSPRLDAYNEQFF.

The chain recombines TRBV27 with TRBJ2-1; TRBD2 agrees at 11 bases. CDR3 length: 21 residues. V gave up 5 bases and J gave up 4 bases; unmatched junction bases: 22. From germline, CDR1 is MNHEY and CDR2 SMNVEV (reference sequence). As DNA, the CDR3 is TGTGCCAGCAGTAAATCTTTACTAGCGGGAGAAGGCCAAGGAGGATACAATGAGCAGTTCTTC. This translates into CASSKSLLAGEGQGGYNEQFF.

V gene TRBV7-9 combines with J gene TRBJ2-2; no definite D call. Germline CDR1 and CDR2: SEHNR and FQNEAQ (reference sequence). The CDR3 sequence is 18 residues long. V lost 0 bases, J lost 2 bases, and 16 bases lay in between. This chain's CDR3 is CASSLAGPLEPNTGELFF. The CDR3 region has the DNA TGTGCCAGCAGCTTAGCGGGCCCACTGGAGCCCAACACCGGGGAGCTGTTTTTT.

The chain carries TRBV9 and TRBJ1-1; TRBD1 matches at 8 bases. The CDR3 has 18 amino acids. Trimming at V came to 2 bases and at J to 4 bases, leaving 16 bases not matched to a gene. Germline V CDR1 and CDR2: SGDLS, YYNGEE. The chain's CDR3 is CASSVGPGQVGLGTEAFF. DNA for the CDR3: TGTGCCAGCAGCGTGGGCCCGGGACAGGTCGGTCTCGGCACTGAAGCTTTCTTT.

V and J are TRBV23-1 and TRBJ1-5; 10 bases match TRBD1. TRBV23-1 is an open reading frame, and its role is uncertain. The junction had 10 bases not matched to a gene; V was cut back by 2 bases and J by 0 bases. The CDR3 runs to 19 residues. In DNA, the CDR3 is TGCGCCAGCAGTCAAGCGGGACAGGGGTATCATTATAGCAATCAGCCCCAGCATTTT. Protein product: CASSQAGQGYHYSNQPQHF.

The rearrangement uses TRBV19 and TRBJ2-1; D not resolved. The V gene's germline CDR1 is LNHDA and CDR2 SQIVND (reference sequence). This CDR3 is built from 12 residues. Trimming shortened V by 1 base and J by 8 bases, and 6 bases separated the two germline ends. The CDR3 spells CASSIGGYEQFF. The CDR3, as DNA: TGTGCCAGTAGTATAGGTGGCTATGAGCAGTTCTTC. Drawing the rest from reference TRBV19 and TRBJ2-1, the complete variable domain is DGGITQSPKYLFRKEGQNVTLSCEQNLNHDAMYWYRQDPGQGLRLIYYSQIVNDFQKGDIAEGYSVSREKKESFPLTVTSAQKNPTAFYLCASSIGGYEQFFGPGTRLTVL.

V usage is TRBV19 and J usage is TRBJ2-2; D gene uncertain. Germline-derived CDR1 and CDR2 are LNHDA and SQIVND (reference sequence). This CDR3 comprises 14 residues. The V end lost 4 bases, the J end lost 1 base, and 7 bases lay between the germline ends. The CDR3 DNA reads as TGTGCCAGTAGTAGTCCAGGGAACACCGGGGAGCTGTTTTTT. Its protein product is CASSSPGNTGELFF.

The gene calls are TRBV27 and TRBJ2-1; 13 positions agree with TRBD2. J gave up 0 bases and V 6 bases, and 8 bases lay outside the gene matches. Germline V gene sequence: CDR1 MNHEY, CDR2 SMNVEV (reference sequence). The CDR3 has 18 residues. The CDR3 bases are TGTGCCAGCAGGCCGGGACTAGCGGGACTTTACTCCTACAATGAGCAGTTCTTC. Translating gives CASRPGLAGLYSYNEQFF.